These T cell receptor beta chains were read from a single sample in a study of cytomegalovirus exposure and HLA in healthy donors. The assay was immunoSEQ multiplex PCR, and TCRdb's table has in-frame clones only and misses some. This sample has some 150,000 clones, with around 80% found just once. The sample comprised PBMCs. The receptors were sampled from a woman aged 45-60 years in good health and CMV-seropositive. The conserved cysteine and the conserved F or W are not part of the CDR3 here.

V gene	J gene	CDR3 protein
TRBV9	TRBJ2-6	ASSPGISSGANVLT
TRBV7-9	TRBJ2-3	ASSPRASDSTDTQY
TRBV28	TRBJ2-2	ASGSPREAGELF
TRBV11-2	TRBJ1-3	ASSLEFRENTIY
TRBV5-1	TRBJ2-7	ASSKRQGVDEQY
TRBV5-4	TRBJ1-2	ASSLGRGDGYT
TRBV7-9	TRBJ1-5	ARGQESNQPQH
TRBV19	TRBJ2-7	ASSNPSAGWYEQY
TRBV5-1	TRBJ2-7	ASSLGTSGTSYEQY
TRBV4-1	TRBJ2-7	ASSQLGTSFSYEQY
TRBV7-2	TRBJ2-3	ASSPRLAGTDTQY
TRBV19	TRBJ2-7	ASSMTLRGQGDEQY
TRBV11-3	TRBJ1-2	ASSYRGDRLGYT
TRBV29-1	TRBJ1-1	SVDRGTTEAF
TRBV7-2	TRBJ2-7	ASSSRQGFLNEQY
TRBV4-1	TRBJ2-3	ASSQGPGLAGEGTQY
TRBV29-1	TRBJ1-6	SAGQPNSPLH
TRBV19	TRBJ1-2	ASRSGVRLFYGYT
TRBV6-1	TRBJ1-4	ASSAPTGVNEKLF
TRBV7-3	TRBJ2-5	ASSLTPGEGETQY
TRBV19	TRBJ1-4	ASTPSTGGVEKLF
TRBV10-3	TRBJ1-1	AIGGGTGGTEAF
TRBV21-1	TRBJ2-3	ASSKWRVAGTDTQY
TRBV9	TRBJ1-1	ASSSKSGVPNTEAF
TRBV9	TRBJ2-7	ASSVEVAAGYEQY
TRBV28	TRBJ1-2	AGRDRTDHGYT
TRBV5-1	TRBJ1-2	ASSFPNRDPLNYGYT
TRBV6-6	TRBJ2-7	ASSRDIGEQY
TRBV5-1	TRBJ2-1	ASSLEGDSYNEQF
TRBV5-1	TRBJ2-5	ASSFQGAPEETQY
TRBV11-2	TRBJ1-4	ASSSLTGRTTNEKLF
TRBV12-2	TRBJ1-3	ASRLAEGRRGNTIY
TRBV7-7	TRBJ2-3	ASSPMAPTDTQY